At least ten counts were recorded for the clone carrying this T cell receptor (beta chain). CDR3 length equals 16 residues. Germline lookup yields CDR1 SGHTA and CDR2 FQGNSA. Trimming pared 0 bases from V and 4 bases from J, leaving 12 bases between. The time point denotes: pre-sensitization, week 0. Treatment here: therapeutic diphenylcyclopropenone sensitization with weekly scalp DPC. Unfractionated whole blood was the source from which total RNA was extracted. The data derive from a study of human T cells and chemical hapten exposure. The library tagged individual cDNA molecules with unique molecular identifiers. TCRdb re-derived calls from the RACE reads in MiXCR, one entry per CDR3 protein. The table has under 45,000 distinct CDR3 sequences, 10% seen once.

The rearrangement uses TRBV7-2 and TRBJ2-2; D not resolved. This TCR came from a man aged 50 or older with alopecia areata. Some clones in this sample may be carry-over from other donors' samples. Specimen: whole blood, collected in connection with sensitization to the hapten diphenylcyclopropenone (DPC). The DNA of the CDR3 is TGTGCCAGCAGCTTAGCGGAAGGCCTACGCACCGGGGAGCTGTTTTTT. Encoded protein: CASSLAEGLRTGELFF.